A single sample gave rise to the 28 T cell receptor beta chains below, sequenced in a study of T cell clonotyping in hematopoietic cell transplantation (dated by TCRdb to the early 2020s). The time point label of this sample denotes: 30 days after allo-HCT. To prepare the library, the immunoSEQ multiplex PCR assay was applied. TCRdb stores this immuneACCESS table with in-frame sequences only. Part of the clones is absent; in the studies checked, under half of the shortfall reflects unresolved V genes, and no reason is known for the rest. The sample table lists about 14,000 clones, 95% to 98% of them with a count of one. The ten largest clones represent around 4.2% of the sample. Sequenced material: peripheral blood mononuclear cells, taken 30 days after allogeneic stem cell transplant. The source of these receptors is a female patient aged 50 to 65 who had an allogeneic stem cell transplant from an unrelated donor, so T cells may come from the graft donor. Some clones in this sample may be carry-over from other donors' samples.

This sequence joins TRBV27 and TRBJ1-2; D may be TRBD1 (5 bases). CDR3 length equals 15 residues. Germline V gene lookup returns CDR1 MNHEY and CDR2 SMNVEV (reference sequence). Between the trimmed V and J ends, which lost 4 bases and 2 bases, there was a span of 14 bases. CDR3 in DNA: TGTGCCAGCAGTTCACCAAGACAGCCGAACTATGGCTACACCTTC. This sequence encodes CASSSPRQPNYGYTF.

This rearrangement joins TRBV5-6 to TRBJ2-3; D is possibly TRBD2 (5 bases). With 0 bases removed from V and 1 base from J, the gap between germline ends came to 6 bases. The germline gives CDR1 SGHDT, CDR2 YYEEEE. The CDR3 runs 14 residues. The CDR3 protein is CASSLGTRTDTQYF. In DNA form, the CDR3 reads TGTGCCAGCAGCTTGGGGACTCGCACAGATACGCAGTATTTT. Complete variable domain (other parts from reference TRBV5-6 and TRBJ2-3): DAGVTQSPTHLIKTRGQQVTLRCSPKSGHDTVSWYQQALGQGPQFIFQYYEEEERQRGNFPDRFSGHQFPNYSSELNVNALLLGDSALYLCASSLGTRTDTQYFGPGTRLTVL.

V usage is TRBV6-1 and J usage is TRBJ2-3, with D maybe TRBD2 (5 bases). The CDR3 is 14 residues long. The V gene lost 4 bases and the J gene lost 6 bases, with 14 bases spanning the gap. Per germline, CDR1 MNHNS and CDR2 SASEGT. Written as DNA, the CDR3 is TGTGCCAGCAGTGTGACCGGGGAGAGCGATACGCAGTATTTT. It yields the protein CASSVTGESDTQYF.

This chain uses TRBV14 with TRBJ1-1; D unresolved. CDR3 length equals 13 residues. Germline V gene sequence: CDR1 SGHDN, CDR2 FVKESK. V was trimmed by 5 bases and J by 0 bases, leaving 7 bases between them. The CDR3 DNA sequence: TGTGCCAGCAGCGCGTTACTGAACACTGAAGCTTTCTTT. As protein: CASSALLNTEAFF.

The table lists this clone with a count of one. The rearrangement links TRBV5-1 to TRBJ1-2; D gene ambiguous. This CDR3 comprises 13 residues. Germline-derived CDR1 and CDR2 are SGHRS and YFSETQ. Trimming stripped 4 bases from V and 4 bases from J, with 11 bases between. The CDR3 is CASSVLGVYGYTF. As DNA, the CDR3 is TGCGCCAGCAGCGTATTGGGAGTCTATGGCTACACCTTC.

The genes are TRBV4-1 and TRBJ1-2; no clear D gene. Trimming took off 1 base at V and 4 bases at J, with 10 bases between the two ends. The CDR3 has 14 residues. Germline lookup yields CDR1 MGHRA and CDR2 YSYEKL. CDR3 residues: CASSQVGAVYGYTF. CDR3 in DNA: TGCGCCAGCAGCCAAGTGGGAGCCGTCTATGGCTACACCTTC.

This clone was observed a few times. This rearrangement joins TRBV6-6 to TRBJ1-1, with unresolved D. The germline V gene encodes CDR1 MNHNY and CDR2 SVGAGI (reference sequence). The length of the CDR3 is 11 residues. Trimming took 8 bases from V and 4 from J, leaving 8 bases between them. CDR3 loop: CASGWGTEAFF. In nucleotides, the CDR3 is TGTGCCAGCGGTTGGGGCACTGAAGCTTTCTTT.

This chain connects TRBV27 to TRBJ1-1, with 10 bases fitting TRBD1. Germline trimming cut 0 bases from V and 1 base from J; bases unmatched to any gene: 2. Germline CDR1 and CDR2: MNHEY and SMNVEV (reference sequence). The CDR3 length is 16 residues. DNA for the CDR3: TGTGCCAGCAGTTTATCGACAGGGGGCCGGAACACTGAAGCTTTCTTT. Protein product: CASSLSTGGRNTEAFF.

The chain carries TRBV6-6 and TRBJ2-7, with D perhaps assigned TRBD1 or TRBD2 (6 bases each). CDR3 size: 14 residues. CDR1 is MNHNY, CDR2 SVGAGI, per germline (reference sequence). V gave up 2 bases and J gave up 5 bases, with 13 bases separating them. The CDR3 DNA sequence: TGTGCCAGCAGTTACGGGGGGCGCTCGAACGAGCAGTACTTC. Translating gives CASSYGGRSNEQYF.

This clone was recorded only once. The V gene is TRBV10-3, the J gene TRBJ2-7, with 12 nucleotides matching TRBD2. This CDR3 has 16 amino acids. Germline CDR1 and CDR2: ENHRY and SYGVKD. Trimming took 4 bases from V and 9 from J; bases not matched to a gene: 13. The CDR3: CAISGISASGRAGQYF. The CDR3 DNA reads as TGTGCCATCAGTGGGATCTCGGCTAGCGGGAGGGCCGGGCAGTACTTC.

The genes are TRBV12-2 and TRBJ2-5; the table's D call, TRBD2, has no DNA check behind it. TRBV12-2 is a pseudogene segment. The CDR3 length is 14 residues. The CDR3 DNA is TGTGCAAGTCCCTATTATGCCTCGCAAGAGACCCAGTACTTC. This sequence encodes CASPYYASQETQYF.

About this clone itself: At one end, the junction sequence differs from germline, possibly due to a read error. The rearrangement uses TRBV19 and TRBJ1-6; D unresolved. Germline CDR1 LNHDA, CDR2 SQIVND (reference sequence). This CDR3 has 17 residues. In nucleotides, the CDR3 is TGTGCCAGTAGTATAGATGACAATTTCTCCTATGATTCACCCCTCCACTTT. Its protein is CASSIDDNFSYDSPLHF.

The CDR3 loop is CAWSVPRPGPGQGRNSPLHF. In nucleotides, the CDR3 is TGTGCCTGGAGTGTACCCCGACCCGGCCCGGGACAGGGTCGTAATTCACCCCTCCACTTT. The rearrangement uses TRBV30 and TRBJ1-6; TRBD1 agrees at 9 bases. This CDR3 comprises 20 residues. CDR1 is GTSNPN, CDR2 SVGIG, per germline (reference sequence). Trimming at V came to 0 bases and at J to 6 bases, leaving 18 bases not matched to a gene.

The chain combines TRBV7-8 with TRBJ1-2; 10 nucleotides line up with TRBD1. Germline trimming cut 5 bases from V and 7 bases from J; bases unmatched to any gene: 10. This CDR3 has 15 amino acids. CDR1 is SGHVS, CDR2 FQNEAQ, per germline. The CDR3 DNA reads TGTGCCAGCAGCCCGACCGACAGGGGGCGCCTTGGCTACACCTTC. This sequence encodes CASSPTDRGRLGYTF.

The CDR3 DNA sequence: TGTGCCAGCAGCCTACACCCGGGACAGGGCTTAATCTATGGCTACACCTTC. This translates into CASSLHPGQGLIYGYTF. The V call is TRBV27, the J call TRBJ1-2; 9 nucleotides agree with TRBD1. The V gene's germline CDR1 is MNHEY and CDR2 SMNVEV (reference sequence). The CDR3 runs to 17 residues. With 6 bases clipped from V and 4 bases from J, the junction kept 15 bases outside the gene matches.

This chain links TRBV30 with TRBJ2-3; D is possibly TRBD2 (7 bases). The CDR3 is made up of 14 amino acids. Germline V lookup: CDR1 GTSNPN, CDR2 SVGIG (reference sequence). The germline V and J ends were trimmed by 4 bases and 2 bases, with 13 bases remaining between them. The CDR3, as DNA: TGTGCCTGGAACCGCGGGGGCGTCACAGATACGCAGTATTTT. It yields the protein CAWNRGGVTDTQYF.

The rearrangement joins TRBV25-1 to TRBJ2-7; the D call may be TRBD1 or TRBD2 (5 bases each). Trimming stripped 4 bases from V and 4 bases from J, with 23 bases between. Germline CDR1 is MGHDK and CDR2 is SYGVNS. The CDR3 runs to 17 residues. CDR3 DNA sequence: TGTGCCAGCAGTGGGGGCGTCGGTAGGGGACCTAGATACGAGCAGTACTTC. This translates into CASSGGVGRGPRYEQYF.

The chain has TRBV27 and TRBJ1-2, with D unresolved. CDR3 length equals 15 residues. Germline V gene sequence: CDR1 MNHEY, CDR2 SMNVEV (reference sequence). V lost 7 bases, J lost 7 bases, and 22 bases lay in between. CDR3 amino acids: CASTRQRTDMAGYTF. In DNA, the CDR3 is TGTGCCAGCACTCGCCAAAGGACCGACATGGCTGGCTACACCTTC.

The chain links TRBV30 to TRBJ1-1, with 8 bases aligning to TRBD1. Germline lookup yields CDR1 GTSNPN and CDR2 SVGIG (reference sequence). The junction had 0 bases not matched to a gene; V was cut back by 8 bases and J by 1 base. The CDR3 contains 11 residues. CDR3 residues: CAGTGNTEAFF. CDR3 DNA sequence: TGTGCCGGGACAGGGAACACTGAAGCTTTCTTT.

The chain combines TRBV5-1 with TRBJ2-5, with D unclear. The J call may not be correct, given that the DNA end is closer to TRBJ2-7. The CDR3 runs to 14 residues. Germline-derived CDR1 and CDR2 are SGHRS and YFSETQ. The DNA of the CDR3 is TGCGCCAGCAGCGTGGGCGAGAGCTCCTACGAGCAGTACTTC. This translates into CASSVGESSYEQYF.

The V call is TRBV7-9, the J call TRBJ1-5; TRBD1 matches 10 bases. The germline CDR1 and CDR2 sequences are SEHNR and FQNEAQ (reference sequence). Trimming cost V 3 bases and J 5 bases; bases outside gene matches: 1. CDR3 size: 14 residues. CDR3 amino acids: CASSLGTGDQPQHF. The DNA for the CDR3 is TGTGCCAGCAGCTTGGGGACAGGGGATCAGCCCCAGCATTTT.

The V gene is TRBV5-1, the J gene TRBJ2-3; no clear D gene. V was trimmed by 0 bases and J by 1 base, leaving 15 bases between them. The CDR3 loop spans 17 amino acids. The germline V gene encodes CDR1 SGHRS and CDR2 YFSETQ. CDR3 residues: CASSLAYGRLGTDTQYF. The CDR3 nucleotides are TGCGCCAGCAGCTTGGCCTACGGCAGGTTGGGCACAGATACGCAGTATTTT. Supplemented by reference TRBV5-1 and TRBJ2-3, the full variable domain reads KAGVTQTPRYLIKTRGQQVTLSCSPISGHRSVSWYQQTPGQGLQFLFEYFSETQRNKGNFPGRFSGRQFSNSRSEMNVSTLELGDSALYLCASSLAYGRLGTDTQYFGPGTRLTVL.

The rearrangement joins TRBV30 to TRBJ2-7; no firm D call. This CDR3 contains 12 residues. From germline, CDR1 is GTSNPN and CDR2 SVGIG (reference sequence). Trimming shortened V by 0 bases and J by 2 bases, and 5 bases separated the two germline ends. The CDR3 region is CAWSVSAYEQYF. The CDR3 nucleotides read TGTGCCTGGAGTGTTTCGGCCTACGAGCAGTACTTC.

The chain uses TRBV6-6 and TRBJ2-7; 9 bases align to TRBD1. The CDR3 totals 14 residues. Germline CDR1 MNHNY, CDR2 SVGAGI (reference sequence). Trimming removed 1 base from V and 5 bases from J; junction bases left unmatched: 3. This CDR3 reads CASSYLGQGDEQYF. The CDR3 DNA reads as TGTGCCAGCAGTTACTTGGGACAGGGAGACGAGCAGTACTTC.

The CDR3: CASRDVSSYNSPLHF. The CDR3 region has the DNA TGTGCCAGCCGGGACGTCAGCTCCTATAATTCACCCCTCCACTTT. The rearrangement links TRBV6-1 to TRBJ1-6, with a possible D match to TRBD1 (5 bases). There are 15 residues in the CDR3. Deletions cut 8 bases from V and 0 bases from J, with 11 bases between. CDR1 MNHNS and CDR2 SASEGT come from the germline V gene.

This sequence joins TRBV6-6 and TRBJ1-1; D call uncertain. This CDR3 is built from 13 residues. Germline lookup yields CDR1 MNHNY and CDR2 SVGAGI (reference sequence). The V and J ends lost 10 bases and 4 bases respectively, with 16 bases between them. CDR3 in amino acids: CATYGGWSTEAFF. The CDR3 DNA reads TGTGCCACCTACGGCGGGTGGAGCACTGAAGCTTTCTTT.

The chain uses TRBV30 and TRBJ2-7; either TRBD1 or TRBD2 may supply D (5 bases each). Trimming shortened V by 4 bases and J by 6 bases, and 16 bases separated the two germline ends. The CDR3 has 13 residues. Germline V gene sequence: CDR1 GTSNPN, CDR2 SVGIG (reference sequence). The CDR3 DNA reads TGTGCCTGGACTCCGGGACCCCGGAGCGAGCAGTACTTC. Its translation is CAWTPGPRSEQYF.

V usage is TRBV6-1 and J usage is TRBJ1-3; D gene uncertain. Looked up from germline, CDR1 is MNHNS and CDR2 is SASEGT. V was shortened by 2 bases and J by 4 bases, with 12 bases between the two germline ends. The CDR3 runs to 15 residues. CDR3 loop: CASSEQWTAGNTIYF. In nucleotides, the CDR3 is TGTGCCAGCAGTGAACAATGGACCGCAGGAAACACCATATATTTT.